The T cell receptor (beta chain) under discussion was sequenced for a study of cytomegalovirus exposure and HLA in healthy donors. The study's findings and limits: No immune exposure information besides CMV serostatus was available. TCR beta V- and J-gene trimming, according to a later analysis, was linked to a missense DCLRE1C variant.

With 60 Vbeta and 13 Jbeta primers, the PCR was carried out. How the authors handled the data: About 12 million of the roughly 80 million unique TCR beta chains counted in a later analysis were shared. The method was immunoSEQ multiplex PCR; TCRdb's version includes in-frame clones alone and lacks a portion of them. The V and J calls and clone size were taken over from that table, and D and trimming were inferred from the DNA. Altogether fewer than 85,000 clones are present, 80% to 90% being singletons, with the ten largest covering about 20%. Looked up from germline, CDR1 is LGHNA and CDR2 is YNFKEQ. The trim removed 1 base at V and 7 bases at J, leaving 8 bases unmatched. CDR3 length equals 17 residues. Notes on this clone: What it recognizes is unknown.

The source material was PBMCs. The TCR comes from a man in his 70s in good health and CMV-seropositive. The chain combines TRBV4-2 with TRBJ2-1, with 12 bases lining up with TRBD2. CDR3 sequence (DNA): TGTGCCAGCAGCCAAGCTCTGGGGCTAGCGGGGGGGAATGAGCAGTTCTTC. Protein sequence: CASSQALGLAGGNEQFF.